This T cell receptor beta chain was observed in a study of blood T cell repertoires in COVID-19. Background on the study: The cDNA or gDNA used as material had been derived from T cells, B-cell-depleted T cells, or PBMCs.

Per the study methods: Using reference gene primer amplification, nucleated cell counts were estimated. Clones were read by immunoSEQ multiplex PCR, and TCRdb kept only the in-frame ones, dropping some. From that table come the V and J calls and clone size; the DNA was used to work out D and trimming. Of a few hundred thousand clones in the sample, approximately 90% were seen once. CDR3 size: 14 residues. Germline CDR1 and CDR2: MNHEY and SVGAGI. V lost 6 bases to trimming and J lost 2 bases; unmatched junction nucleotides: 4. A single count supports this clone. The chain is built from TRBV6-5 and TRBJ2-7; 10 bases are shared with TRBD1. Specimen: peripheral blood. This receptor was taken from a man in his 60s who had recovered from COVID-19. The chain's CDR3 is CASRGQGKTYEQYF. The DNA for the CDR3 is TGTGCCAGCAGGGGACAGGGGAAGACCTACGAGCAGTACTTC.